Listed here are 6 T cell receptor beta chains from one sample, sequenced in a study of Ad26.COV2.S vaccination and SARS-CoV-2 variants. TCRdb's copy holds only in-frame clones and misses some; the assay was immunoSEQ multiplex PCR. The sample yields 300,000 to 350,000 clones, approximately 86% seen once. Treatment in this sample: roughly 18 received Ad26.COV2.S at low or high dose, single or two shots; 5 received placebo; per-sample allocation not given. Material that was analyzed had been drawn on day 63 after the first vaccine or placebo injection. This specimen was peripheral blood, taken in a trial of Ad26.COV2.S vaccine versus placebo. These receptors were taken from a person between 18 and 60 years old who received the Ad26.COV2.S COVID-19 vaccine or a placebo.

The chain uses TRBV13 and TRBJ2-4, with D possibly matching TRBD2 (7 bases). Trimming took off 5 bases at V and 0 bases at J, with 17 bases between the two ends. The CDR3 length is 17 residues. Germline V lookup: CDR1 PRHDT, CDR2 FYEKMQ (reference sequence). CDR3 residues: CASSQGTIHQAKNIQYF. For the CDR3, the DNA is TGTGCCAGCAGCCAGGGGACTATCCACCAAGCCAAAAACATTCAGTACTTC. The complete variable domain, with remaining parts taken from reference TRBV13 and TRBJ2-4, reads AAGVIQSPRHLIKEKRETATLKCYPIPRHDTVYWYQQGPGQDPQFLISFYEKMQSDKGSIPDRFSAQQFSDYHSELNMSSLELGDSALYFCASSQGTIHQAKNIQYFGAGTRLSVL.

The rearrangement uses TRBV19 and TRBJ1-3, with unresolved D. This CDR3 has 16 residues. Trimming pared 3 bases from V and 0 bases from J, leaving 12 bases between. Germline CDR1 LNHDA, CDR2 SQIVND (reference sequence). The CDR3, as DNA: TGTGCCAGTAGTATGGTGCGGAGCCGCTCTGGAAACACCATATATTTT. Protein sequence: CASSMVRSRSGNTIYF.

The chain carries TRBV15 and TRBJ1-2; perhaps TRBD1 as D (5 bases). Trimming shortened V by 4 bases and J by 4 bases, and 16 bases separated the two germline ends. The CDR3 extends over 15 amino acids. The V gene's germline CDR1 is LNHNV and CDR2 YYDKDF (reference sequence). The CDR3 here is CATSTYSRVRYGYTF. The CDR3 coding sequence is TGTGCCACCAGCACTTACTCCAGGGTACGCTATGGCTACACCTTC. The whole variable domain, remainder taken from reference TRBV15 and TRBJ1-2, is DAMVIQNPRYQVTQFGKPVTLSCSQTLNHNVMYWYQQKSSQAPKLLFHYYDKDFNNEADTPDNFQSRRPNTSFCFLDIRSPGLGDTAMYLCATSTYSRVRYGYTFGSGTRLTVV.

This clone was recorded only once. The chain carries TRBV7-3 and TRBJ2-1, with 9 bases aligning to TRBD2. V lost 5 bases to trimming and J lost 3 bases; unmatched junction nucleotides: 8. Germline CDR1 is SGHTA and CDR2 is FQGTGA. The CDR3 length is 16 residues. DNA for the CDR3: TGTGCCAGCAGCCGGATGGAGCGGGGGGACTACAATGAGCAGTTCTTC. Protein: CASSRMERGDYNEQFF.

The chain carries TRBV20-1 and TRBJ1-4; no clear D. The CDR3 covers 13 residues. The V end was cut by 3 bases, the J end by 7 bases, with 12 bases between. Germline lookup yields CDR1 DFQATT and CDR2 SNEGSKA (reference sequence). DNA for the CDR3: TGCAGTGCTAGTCGGGAGCACGGTGAAAAACTGTTTTTT. The encoded protein is CSASREHGEKLFF.

The gene calls are TRBV9 and TRBJ1-1, with TRBD1 identical over 8 bases. The CDR3 sequence is 13 residues long. From germline, CDR1 is SGDLS and CDR2 YYNGEE. V shed 4 bases, J shed 10 bases, and the junction held 9 bases outside the gene matches. Here the CDR3 DNA reads TGTGCCAGCAGCCCATCTGTACAGGGGGGAGCTTTCTTT. Translation: CASSPSVQGGAFF.